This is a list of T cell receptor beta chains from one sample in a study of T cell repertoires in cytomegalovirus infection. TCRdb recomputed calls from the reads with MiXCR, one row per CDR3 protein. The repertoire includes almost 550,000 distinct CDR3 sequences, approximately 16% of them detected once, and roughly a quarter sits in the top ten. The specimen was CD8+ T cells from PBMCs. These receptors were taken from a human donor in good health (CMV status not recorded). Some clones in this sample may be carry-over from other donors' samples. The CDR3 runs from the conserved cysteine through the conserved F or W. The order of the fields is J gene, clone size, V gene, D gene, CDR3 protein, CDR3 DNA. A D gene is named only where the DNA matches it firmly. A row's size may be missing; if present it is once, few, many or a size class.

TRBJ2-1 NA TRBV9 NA CASSVAPAQNSYNEQFF TGTGCCAGCAGCGTAGCTCCGGCACAGAACTCCTACAATGAGCAGTTCTTC
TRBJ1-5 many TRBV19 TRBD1 CASTMGQWPQQPQHF TGTGCCAGTACCATGGGACAGTGGCCTCAACAACCCCAGCATTTT
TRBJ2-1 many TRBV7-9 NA CASSLVGSALFNEQFF TGTGCCAGCAGCTTAGTTGGGTCCGCGTTATTCAATGAGCAGTTCTTC
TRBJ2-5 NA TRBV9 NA CASSVGERARGETQYF TGTGCCAGCAGCGTAGGGGAGAGGGCCAGAGGAGAGACCCAGTACTTC
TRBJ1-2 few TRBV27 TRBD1 CASSLQGAPGYTF TGTGCCAGCAGCCTACAGGGGGCGCCTGGCTACACCTTC
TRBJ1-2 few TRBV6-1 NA CASSEALLRYYGYTF TGTGCCAGCAGTGAGGCCCTTCTTCGATACTATGGCTACACCTTC
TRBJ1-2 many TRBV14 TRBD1 CASSQTDRADGYTF TGTGCCAGCAGCCAAACGGACAGGGCGGATGGCTACACCTTC
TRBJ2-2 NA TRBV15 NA CATWGRDESGELFF TGTGCCACCTGGGGCAGGGATGAATCCGGGGAGCTGTTTTTT
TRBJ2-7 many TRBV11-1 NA CASSLERAGSYEQYF TGTGCCAGCAGCTTAGAGAGGGCGGGTTCCTACGAGCAGTACTTC
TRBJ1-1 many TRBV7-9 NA CASSDWGRGNTEAFF TGTGCCAGCAGCGACTGGGGACGGGGAAACACTGAAGCTTTCTTT
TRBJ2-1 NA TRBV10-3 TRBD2 CAISGAGLSSYNEQFF TGTGCCATCAGTGGAGCGGGGCTTAGCTCCTACAATGAGCAGTTCTTC